The 2 T cell receptor beta chains below were found in one sample sequenced in a study of vaccination and CD4 T cells after COVID-19. With the Oncomine TCR Beta short-read assay, DNA from cultured CD4+ T cells was sequenced. A single record per CDR3 protein comes from TCRdb applying MiXCR to the PCR reads. The data contain thousands of distinct CDR3 sequences, 45% to 55% of them singletons. Treatment indicated: roughly 11-day PBMC culture with coronavirus spike peptide pools or control peptides (ViraFEST assay). The unexposed donor's CD4+ T cells were collected before the COVID-19 pandemic (2011-2018). Their target antigens are unknown. The specimen sequenced was CD4+ T cells from blood, cultured in vitro. These receptors originate from a human donor in good health.

In its sample, this clonotype was seen a few times. The rearrangement joins TRBV7-7 to TRBJ2-2; 11 bases map to TRBD2. The V and J ends lost 5 bases and 2 bases, in that order; junction bases with no gene match: 4. The CDR3 has 16 amino acids. CDR1 and CDR2 from the germline V gene are SSHAT and FNYEAQ (reference sequence). CDR3 sequence (DNA): TGTGCCAGCAGCCAACTAGCGGGGGCCAACACCGGGGAGCTGTTTTTT. As protein: CASSQLAGANTGELFF.

This clonotype has just a few counts. V and J are TRBV6-1 and TRBJ1-5; TRBD1 might be the D (5 bases). Trimming shortened V by 5 bases and J by 11 bases, and 16 bases separated the two germline ends. Looked up from germline, CDR1 is MNHNS and CDR2 is SASEGT. The CDR3 contains 13 residues. CDR3 protein: CASSRDGTRAQHF. CDR3 nucleotide sequence: TGTGCCAGCAGTCGAGACGGGACTCGGGCCCAGCATTTT.